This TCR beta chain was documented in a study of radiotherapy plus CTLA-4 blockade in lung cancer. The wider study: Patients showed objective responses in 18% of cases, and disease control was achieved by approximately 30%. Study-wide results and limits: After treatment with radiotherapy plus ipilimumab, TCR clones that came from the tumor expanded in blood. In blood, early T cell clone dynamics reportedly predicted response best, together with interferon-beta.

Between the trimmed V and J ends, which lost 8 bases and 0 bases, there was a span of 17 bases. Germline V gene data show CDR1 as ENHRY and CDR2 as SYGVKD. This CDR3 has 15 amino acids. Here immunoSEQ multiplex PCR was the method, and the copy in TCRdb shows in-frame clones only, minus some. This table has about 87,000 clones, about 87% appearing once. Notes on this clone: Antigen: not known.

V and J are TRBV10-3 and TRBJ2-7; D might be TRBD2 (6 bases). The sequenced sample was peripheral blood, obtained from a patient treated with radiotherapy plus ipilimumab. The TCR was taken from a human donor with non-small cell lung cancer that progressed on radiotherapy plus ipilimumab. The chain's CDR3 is CAIGPGGGNSYEQYF. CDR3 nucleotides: TGTGCCATCGGTCCCGGTGGGGGGAACTCCTACGAGCAGTACTTC.